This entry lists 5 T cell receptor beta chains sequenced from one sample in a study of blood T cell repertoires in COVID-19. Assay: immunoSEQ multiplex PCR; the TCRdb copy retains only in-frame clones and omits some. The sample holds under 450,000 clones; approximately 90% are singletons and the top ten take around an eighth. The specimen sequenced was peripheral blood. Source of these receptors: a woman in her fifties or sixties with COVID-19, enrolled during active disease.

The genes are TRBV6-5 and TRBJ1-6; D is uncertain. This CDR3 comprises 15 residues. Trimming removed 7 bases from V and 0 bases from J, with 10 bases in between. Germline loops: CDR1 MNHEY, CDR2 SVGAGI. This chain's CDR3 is CASMLTSSYNSPLHF. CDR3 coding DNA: TGTGCCAGCATGTTGACAAGCTCCTATAATTCACCCCTCCACTTT.

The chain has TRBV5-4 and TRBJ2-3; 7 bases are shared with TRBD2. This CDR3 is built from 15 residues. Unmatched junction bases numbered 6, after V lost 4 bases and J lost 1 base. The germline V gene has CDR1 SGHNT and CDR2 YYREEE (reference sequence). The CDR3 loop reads CASSPLAGGTDTQYF. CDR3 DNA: TGTGCCAGCAGCCCCCTCGCGGGGGGCACAGATACGCAGTATTTT.

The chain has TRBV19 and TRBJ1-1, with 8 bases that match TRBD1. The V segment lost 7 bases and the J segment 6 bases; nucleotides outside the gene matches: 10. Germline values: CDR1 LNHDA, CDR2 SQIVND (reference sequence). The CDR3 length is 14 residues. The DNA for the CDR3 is TGTGCCAGTACCGCGACAGGGGTTTCCCCTGAAGCTTTCTTT. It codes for CASTATGVSPEAFF.

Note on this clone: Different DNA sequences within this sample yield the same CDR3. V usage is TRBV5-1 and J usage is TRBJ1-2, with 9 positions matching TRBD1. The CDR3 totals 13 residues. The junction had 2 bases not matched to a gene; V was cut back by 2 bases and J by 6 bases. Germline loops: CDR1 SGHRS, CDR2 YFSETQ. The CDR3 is CASSLDRGDGYTF. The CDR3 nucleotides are TGCGCCAGCAGCTTAGACAGGGGGGATGGCTACACCTTC.

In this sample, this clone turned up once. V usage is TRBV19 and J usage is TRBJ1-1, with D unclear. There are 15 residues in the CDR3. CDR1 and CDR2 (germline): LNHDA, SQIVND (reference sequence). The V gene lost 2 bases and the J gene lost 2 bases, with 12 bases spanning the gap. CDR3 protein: CASSIRRLTNTEAFF. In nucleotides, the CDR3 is TGTGCCAGTAGTATACGGAGACTTACAAACACTGAAGCTTTCTTT.